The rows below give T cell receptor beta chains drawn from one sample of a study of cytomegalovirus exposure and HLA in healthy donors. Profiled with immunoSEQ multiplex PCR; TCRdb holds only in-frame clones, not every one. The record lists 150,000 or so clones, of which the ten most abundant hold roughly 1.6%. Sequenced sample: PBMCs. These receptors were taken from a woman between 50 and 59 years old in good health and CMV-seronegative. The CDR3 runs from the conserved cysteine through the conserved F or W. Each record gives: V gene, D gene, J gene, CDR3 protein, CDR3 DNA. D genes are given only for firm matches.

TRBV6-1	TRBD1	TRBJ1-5	CASSDPQGSGYSNQPQHF	TGTGCCAGCAGTGACCCACAGGGGTCGGGGTATAGCAATCAGCCCCAGCATTTT
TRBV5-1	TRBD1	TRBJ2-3	CASSFGTAFTDTQYF	TGCGCCAGCAGCTTCGGGACAGCTTTCACAGATACGCAGTATTTT
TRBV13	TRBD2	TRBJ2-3	CASSFGTSGSADTQYF	TGTGCCAGCAGCTTCGGGACTAGCGGGAGCGCAGATACGCAGTATTTT
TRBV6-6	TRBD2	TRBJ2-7	CASSVLAAAYEQYF	TGTGCCAGCAGTGTACTAGCGGCGGCCTACGAGCAGTACTTC
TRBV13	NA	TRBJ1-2	CASSLPGERRYGYTF	TGTGCCAGCAGTTTACCCGGGGAGAGAAGGTATGGCTACACCTTC
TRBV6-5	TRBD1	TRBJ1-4	CASRETGKREKLFF	TGTGCCAGCAGGGAGACAGGGAAACGGGAAAAACTGTTTTTT
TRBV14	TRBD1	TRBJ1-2	CASSQDSRTGEVSYGYTF	TGTGCCAGCAGCCAAGATAGTCGGACAGGAGAGGTTAGCTATGGCTACACCTTC
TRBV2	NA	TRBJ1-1	CASSRENTEAFF	TGTGCCAGCTCCAGGGAGAACACTGAAGCTTTCTTT
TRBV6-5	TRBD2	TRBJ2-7	CASSRGGTYEQYF	TGTGCCAGCAGTCGCGGGGGTACCTACGAGCAGTACTTC
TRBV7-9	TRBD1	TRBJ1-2	CASRPHVVQGIGYTF	TGTGCCAGCCGGCCGCATGTCGTACAGGGGATTGGCTACACCTTC
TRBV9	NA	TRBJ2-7	CASSPTLRSAYEQYF	TGTGCCAGCAGTCCTACACTACGGAGCGCCTACGAGCAGTACTTC
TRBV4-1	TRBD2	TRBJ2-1	CASSQEGPETGAGNEQFF	TGCGCCAGCAGCCAAGAAGGCCCAGAGACGGGAGCGGGAAATGAGCAGTTCTTC
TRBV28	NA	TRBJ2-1	CASSWGRSEQFF	TGTGCCAGCAGTTGGGGCCGTAGTGAGCAGTTCTTC
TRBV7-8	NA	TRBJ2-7	CASSLAPTEVDEQYF	TGTGCCAGCAGCTTAGCGCCGACAGAGGTGGACGAGCAGTACTTC
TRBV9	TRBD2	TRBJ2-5	CASSGSLAGVETQYF	TGTGCCAGCAGCGGCTCACTAGCGGGAGTAGAGACCCAGTACTTC
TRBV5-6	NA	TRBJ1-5	CASGRGGNQPQHF	TGTGCCAGCGGCAGGGGCGGCAATCAGCCCCAGCATTTT
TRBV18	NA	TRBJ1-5	CASSPESNQPQHF	TGTGCCAGCTCACCAGAGAGCAATCAGCCCCAGCATTTT
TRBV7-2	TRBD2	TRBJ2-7	CASSSGTSGRVSSYEQYF	TGTGCCAGCAGCTCCGGGACTAGCGGGAGGGTATCATCCTACGAGCAGTACTTC
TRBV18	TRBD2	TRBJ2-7	CASSAGTSGNYEQYF	TGTGCCAGCTCTGCCGGGACCAGCGGGAACTACGAGCAGTACTTC
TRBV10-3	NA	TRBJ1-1	CAISEGQGSKAFF	TGTGCCATCAGTGAGGGTCAGGGAAGCAAAGCTTTCTTT
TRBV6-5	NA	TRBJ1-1	CASTDGQMNTEAFF	TGTGCCAGCACTGATGGACAGATGAACACTGAAGCTTTCTTT
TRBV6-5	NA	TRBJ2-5	CASSYSDRRETQYF	TGTGCCAGCAGTTACTCGGACAGAAGAGAGACCCAGTACTTC
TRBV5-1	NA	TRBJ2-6	CASSPQGTGANVLTF	TGCGCCAGCAGCCCCCAGGGGACTGGGGCCAACGTCCTGACTTTC
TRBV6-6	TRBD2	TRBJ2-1	CASSYSGTSAADEQFF	TGTGCCAGCAGTTACTCCGGGACTAGCGCTGCGGATGAGCAGTTCTTC
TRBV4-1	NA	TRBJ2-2	CASSPRPGGGNTGELFF	TGCGCCAGCAGCCCCAGGCCGGGGGGCGGGAACACCGGGGAGCTGTTTTTT
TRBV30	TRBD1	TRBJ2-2	CAWRTGPGELFF	TGTGCCTGGAGGACAGGGCCCGGGGAGCTGTTTTTT
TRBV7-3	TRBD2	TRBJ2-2	CASSFSLSGLAGGKITGELFF	TGTGCCAGCAGCTTCTCCCTTTCTGGGCTAGCGGGGGGCAAGATTACCGGGGAGCTGTTTTTT
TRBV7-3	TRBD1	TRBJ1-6	CASSLMQGANSPLHF	TGTGCCAGCAGCTTAATGCAGGGGGCTAATTCACCCCTCCACTTT
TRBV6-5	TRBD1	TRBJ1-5	CASSYGQGSQPQHF	TGTGCCAGCAGTTACGGACAGGGAAGTCAGCCCCAGCATTTT
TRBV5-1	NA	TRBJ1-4	CASSPGGIGEKLFF	TGCGCCAGCAGCCCGGGGGGAATCGGTGAAAAACTGTTTTTT
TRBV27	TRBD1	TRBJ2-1	CASSAQGAGEQFF	TGTGCCAGCAGCGCACAGGGGGCGGGTGAGCAGTTCTTC
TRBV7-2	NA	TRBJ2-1	CASSPPQRNSEQFF	TGTGCCAGCAGCCCCCCACAGCGGAACTCCGAGCAGTTCTTC
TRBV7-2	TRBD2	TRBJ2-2	CASSPSQRGANTGELFF	TGTGCCAGCAGCCCGTCACAGCGGGGGGCGAACACCGGGGAGCTGTTTTTT
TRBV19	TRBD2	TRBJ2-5	CASSRTSGEETQYF	TGTGCCAGTAGTAGGACTAGCGGGGAAGAGACCCAGTACTTC
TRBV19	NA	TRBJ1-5	CASSITREQPQHF	TGTGCCAGTAGTATCACGAGGGAACAGCCCCAGCATTTT
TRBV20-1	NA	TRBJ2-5	CSGGEAETQYF	TGCAGTGGCGGAGAGGCAGAGACCCAGTACTTC
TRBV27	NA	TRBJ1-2	CASSLSSPGPYGYTF	TGTGCCAGCAGTTTATCCTCACCGGGTCCCTATGGCTACACCTTC
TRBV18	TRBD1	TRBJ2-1	CASSPLTGALPYNEQFF	TGTGCCAGCTCACCGCTGACAGGGGCCCTGCCCTACAATGAGCAGTTCTTC
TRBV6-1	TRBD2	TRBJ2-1	CASSGGRTSSYNEQFF	TGTGCCAGCAGTGGGGGGAGGACTAGCTCCTACAATGAGCAGTTCTTC
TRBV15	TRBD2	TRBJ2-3	CATSRPGLAGVTDTQYF	TGTGCCACCAGCAGACCGGGACTAGCGGGAGTCACAGATACGCAGTATTTT
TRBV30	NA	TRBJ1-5	CAWSVLAGINQPQHF	TGTGCCTGGAGTGTGTTGGCAGGGATCAATCAGCCCCAGCATTTT
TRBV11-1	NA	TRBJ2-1	CASSPGLSNEQFF	TGTGCCAGCAGCCCCGGACTGTCCAATGAGCAGTTCTTC
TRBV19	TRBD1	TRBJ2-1	CASSIPYGQGTYNEQFF	TGTGCCAGTAGTATCCCCTATGGACAGGGGACCTACAATGAGCAGTTCTTC
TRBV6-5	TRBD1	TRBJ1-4	CASSNSGTGFEKLFF	TGTGCCAGCAGTAACTCCGGGACAGGGTTTGAAAAACTGTTTTTT
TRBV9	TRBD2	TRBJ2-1	CASSRTSGTHSYNEQFF	TGTGCCAGCTCCAGGACTAGCGGGACACACTCCTACAATGAGCAGTTCTTC
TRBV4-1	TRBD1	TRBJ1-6	CATQGVRDNSPLHF	TGCGCAACCCAGGGGGTCCGAGATAATTCACCCCTCCACTTT
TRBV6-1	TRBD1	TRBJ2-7	CASSEVDRIYEQYF	TGTGCCAGCAGTGAAGTGGACAGGATCTACGAGCAGTACTTC
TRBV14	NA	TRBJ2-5	CASSHRVAETQYF	TGTGCCAGCAGCCACAGGGTGGCCGAGACCCAGTACTTC
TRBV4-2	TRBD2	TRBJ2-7	CASSPEGLAGGYEQYF	TGTGCCAGCAGCCCAGAGGGACTAGCGGGAGGGTACGAGCAGTACTTC
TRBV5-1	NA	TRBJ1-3	CASSLAGEAGNTIYF	TGCGCCAGCAGCTTGGCCGGGGAGGCTGGAAACACCATATATTTT
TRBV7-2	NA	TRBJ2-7	CASSIQGGRSYEQYF	TGTGCCAGCAGCATCCAGGGCGGCCGTTCCTACGAGCAGTACTTC
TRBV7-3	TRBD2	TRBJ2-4	CASSSGTSGRNIQYF	TGTGCCAGCAGCTCCGGGACTAGCGGGAGGAACATTCAGTACTTC
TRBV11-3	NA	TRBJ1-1	CASSLVANTEAFF	TGTGCCAGCAGCTTAGTGGCAAACACTGAAGCTTTCTTT
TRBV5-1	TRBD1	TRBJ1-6	CASSLEDRDSPLHF	TGCGCCAGCAGCCTCGAGGACAGGGATTCACCCCTCCACTTT